This record looks at one T cell receptor beta chain sequence and its context. Libraries were prepared by immunoSEQ multiplex PCR; TCRdb keeps only in-frame clonotypes and omits some of them. Among approximately 46,000 clones, around 89% were seen once, and the ten largest hold 6.5% to 8.5%. The source of the sample is a study of T cell changes during pregnancy in multiple sclerosis. Germline CDR1 is MNHEY and CDR2 is SMNVEV (reference sequence). V was pared by 6 bases and J by 1 base, with 12 bases between. This CDR3 has 14 amino acids. This receptor was obtained from a female donor with multiple sclerosis, enrolled in a pregnancy study. The V call is TRBV27, the J call TRBJ1-1; the D is unclear. Sequencing used CD8+ T cells from peripheral blood mononuclear cells, obtained in the second trimester of pregnancy. CDR3 in DNA: TGTGCCAGCAGCCCCCTACGGGAGAACACTGAAGCTTTCTTT. Translation: CASSPLRENTEAFF.